A single sample is the source of the 32 T cell receptor beta chains below, sequenced in a study of shared clonotypes between healthy human individuals. Measured with immunoSEQ multiplex PCR; TCRdb has only the in-frame clones, and not every one. The data show around 940,000 clones, approximately 76% seen once. The sample taken for sequencing was memory CD4+ T cells sorted from blood. The subset is: CD45RA-negative fraction. These receptors originate from a man younger than 35 in good health.

V gene TRBV28 combines with J gene TRBJ1-1; 10 bases are shared with TRBD1. The V segment lost 4 bases and the J segment 4 bases; nucleotides outside the gene matches: 6. This CDR3 contains 15 residues. From germline, CDR1 is MDHEN and CDR2 SYDVKM. The CDR3: CASSSLTGGLTEAFF. CDR3 in DNA: TGTGCCAGCAGTTCCTTGACAGGGGGCCTCACTGAAGCTTTCTTT.

In this sample, this clone turned up a few times. The J gene is TRBJ2-7, the V gene TRBV5-1, with D possibly TRBD2 on 5 matching bases. The CDR3 extends over 15 amino acids. Per germline, CDR1 SGHRS and CDR2 YFSETQ. V was shortened by 0 bases and J by 0 bases, with 10 bases between the two germline ends. The CDR3: CASSLETGSSYEQYF. As DNA, the CDR3 is TGCGCCAGCAGCTTGGAAACTGGGAGCTCCTACGAGCAGTACTTC. The whole variable domain, filled in from reference TRBV5-1 and TRBJ2-7, reads KAGVTQTPRYLIKTRGQQVTLSCSPISGHRSVSWYQQTPGQGLQFLFEYFSETQRNKGNFPGRFSGRQFSNSRSEMNVSTLELGDSALYLCASSLETGSSYEQYFGPGTRLTVT.

This sequence joins TRBV28 and TRBJ1-5; a weak D match, TRBD1 (5 bases). CDR1 is MDHEN and CDR2 is SYDVKM in the germline V gene. This CDR3 comprises 17 residues. The ends were cut back, 4 bases at V and 6 bases at J, with 22 bases in the middle. Here the CDR3 reads CASSSPRGRGMGQPQHF. CDR3 sequence (DNA): TGTGCCAGCAGTTCCCCAAGGGGAAGAGGGATGGGTCAGCCCCAGCATTTT.

This chain uses TRBV30 with TRBJ1-1; tentatively, D is TRBD1 (5 bases). Germline CDR1 and CDR2: GTSNPN and SVGIG (reference sequence). V lost 1 base and J 0 bases, leaving 12 bases between the germline ends. The length of the CDR3 is 15 residues. The CDR3 here is CAWSARGGLNTEAFF. CDR3 bases: TGTGCCTGGAGTGCTCGTGGGGGGTTGAACACTGAAGCTTTCTTT.

This chain uses TRBV7-2 with TRBJ2-3; 13 positions match TRBD2. There are 18 residues in the CDR3. V was pared by 4 bases and J by 1 base, with 8 bases of the junction left unmatched. Germline assignment: CDR1 SGHTA and CDR2 FQGNSA. The DNA of the CDR3 is TGTGCCAGCAGCTCCGGACTAGCGGGAGTAGCTGGCACAGATACGCAGTATTTT. Translated, it gives CASSSGLAGVAGTDTQYF.

This clone was counted a few times. The gene calls are TRBV5-1 and TRBJ2-5; 10 bases line up with TRBD1. With 3 bases clipped from V and 6 bases from J, the junction kept 5 bases outside the gene matches. The CDR3 is made up of 14 amino acids. CDR1 is SGHRS and CDR2 is YFSETQ in the germline V gene. The CDR3 nucleotides read TGCGCCAGCAGCTACGGACAGGGGGGAAAGACCCAGTACTTC. Its protein product is CASSYGQGGKTQYF.

The chain has TRBV4-3 and TRBJ2-2, with unresolved D. This CDR3 has 13 amino acids. V lost 4 bases and J 8 bases, leaving 11 bases between the germline ends. The V gene's germline CDR1 is LGHNA and CDR2 YSLEER. CDR3 bases: TGCGCCAGCAGCCCCACGGAGCGTGGGGAGCTGTTTTTT. Translation: CASSPTERGELFF.

This clone was seen at least ten times. Here the CDR3 reads CASSSPGLAGGHYNEQFF. The CDR3 DNA reads TGTGCCAGCAGTTCTCCGGGACTAGCGGGAGGGCACTACAATGAGCAGTTCTTC. The chain combines TRBV2 with TRBJ2-1; 16 nucleotides align to TRBD2. This CDR3 spans 18 amino acids. Germline CDR1 reads SNHLY; CDR2 reads FYNNEI. Trimming cost V 5 bases and J 3 bases; bases outside gene matches: 7.

The chain couples TRBV5-1 to TRBJ2-5; 11 bases line up with TRBD2. Germline CDR1 reads SGHRS; CDR2 reads YFSETQ. This CDR3 has 16 amino acids. Trimming removed 4 bases from V and 7 bases from J; junction bases left unmatched: 12. The CDR3 nucleotides read TGCGCCAGCAGCCCCAATGGGGCTAGCGGGGGGACGACCCAGTACTTC. Its translation: CASSPNGASGGTTQYF. The full variable domain, completed using reference TRBV5-1 and TRBJ2-5, is KAGVTQTPRYLIKTRGQQVTLSCSPISGHRSVSWYQQTPGQGLQFLFEYFSETQRNKGNFPGRFSGRQFSNSRSEMNVSTLELGDSALYLCASSPNGASGGTTQYFGPGTRLLVL.

In this sample, this clone turned up once. This chain connects TRBV6-1 to TRBJ1-1; D unresolved. Germline CDR1 and CDR2: MNHNS and SASEGT. Between the trimmed V and J ends, which lost 3 bases and 0 bases, there was a span of 14 bases. CDR3 length: 16 residues. This chain's CDR3 is CASSDRRWQLNTEAFF. CDR3 nucleotides: TGTGCCAGCAGTGATCGTCGCTGGCAACTGAACACTGAAGCTTTCTTT.

The chain combines TRBV7-2 with TRBJ2-7; 8 bases are a match to TRBD1. The V gene end was trimmed by 4 bases and the J gene end by 2 bases; junction bases not matched to a gene: 10. Germline-derived CDR1 and CDR2 are SGHTA and FQGNSA. CDR3 length equals 16 residues. CDR3 DNA: TGTGCCAGCAGCTCCAAATCTATGACAGGGGCCTACGAGCAGTACTTC. Its translation: CASSSKSMTGAYEQYF.

At least ten counts were recorded for this clone. The chain employs TRBV28 and TRBJ1-1; D gene unclear. The V end was cut by 6 bases, the J end by 4 bases, with 18 bases between. Germline V CDR1 and CDR2: MDHEN, SYDVKM. The CDR3 loop spans 15 amino acids. CDR3 bases: TGTGCCAGCAGACCCTCGGCAGGTTCTCGCACTGAAGCTTTCTTT. It encodes CASRPSAGSRTEAFF.

The V and J genes are TRBV11-2 and TRBJ1-5; D not resolved. The V end lost 0 bases, the J end lost 1 base, and 7 bases lay between the germline ends. The CDR3 is made up of 15 amino acids. CDR1 is SGHAT, CDR2 FQNNGV, per germline. CDR3 loop: CASSLEGLSNQPQHF. CDR3 DNA: TGTGCCAGCAGCTTAGAGGGTCTCAGCAATCAGCCCCAGCATTTT. Full variable domain (outside the CDR3, taken from reference TRBV11-2 and TRBJ1-5): EAGVAQSPRYKIIEKRQSVAFWCNPISGHATLYWYQQILGQGPKLLIQFQNNGVVDDSQLPKDRFSAERLKGVDSTLKIQPAKLEDSAVYLCASSLEGLSNQPQHFGDGTRLSIL.

This clone has only a few counts. The chain combines TRBV2 with TRBJ2-1; 9 nucleotides line up with TRBD1. The V gene's germline CDR1 is SNHLY and CDR2 FYNNEI. The CDR3 length is 15 residues. Trimming at V came to 6 bases and at J to 4 bases, leaving 7 bases not matched to a gene. Here the CDR3 DNA reads TGTGCCAGCAGCGTTGACAGGGGGTTTTACAATGAGCAGTTCTTC. It codes for CASSVDRGFYNEQFF.

The rearrangement uses TRBV28 and TRBJ1-1, with 8 nucleotides matching TRBD1. This CDR3 is 11 amino acids long. Germline CDR1 reads MDHEN; CDR2 reads SYDVKM. Trimming removed 9 bases from V and 4 bases from J; junction bases left unmatched: 1. CDR3 bases: TGTGCCAGGACAGGGGTCACTGAAGCTTTCTTT. Translating it yields CARTGVTEAFF.

Points on this clone: This sample also contains other DNA sequences that code for the same CDR3. The chain links TRBV7-9 to TRBJ1-1; the match to TRBD1 covers 7 bases. The CDR3 runs 14 residues. Germline V gene lookup returns CDR1 SEHNR and CDR2 FQNEAQ (reference sequence). Trimming removed 1 base from V and 3 bases from J; junction bases left unmatched: 2. CDR3 DNA sequence: TGTGCCAGCAGCTTAGGACAGGGCGACACTGAAGCTTTCTTT. This encodes CASSLGQGDTEAFF.

This clone was seen only a few times. The gene calls are TRBV10-1 and TRBJ2-5; D perhaps matches TRBD1 (5 bases). Germline CDR1 and CDR2: WNHNN and SYGVQD (reference sequence). Trimming took 0 bases from V and 2 from J, leaving 7 bases between them. The CDR3 sequence is 14 residues long. The chain's CDR3 is CASSESTAQETQYF. CDR3 bases: TGCGCCAGCAGTGAGTCGACAGCACAAGAGACCCAGTACTTC.

J is TRBJ1-2 and V is TRBV6-1; maybe TRBD1 (5 bases). The V end was cut by 8 bases, the J end by 0 bases, with 10 bases between. The CDR3 loop spans 13 amino acids. Germline V gene sequence: CDR1 MNHNS, CDR2 SASEGT. The CDR3 loop is CASSRGPNYGYTF. CDR3 bases: TGTGCCAGCTCGAGGGGACCTAACTATGGCTACACCTTC.

V gene TRBV4-3 combines with J gene TRBJ1-2; unclear D gene. The V and J ends lost 0 bases and 7 bases respectively, with 12 bases between them. Germline CDR1 reads LGHNA; CDR2 reads YSLEER. This CDR3 contains 14 residues. DNA of the CDR3: TGCGCCAGCAGCCAAGAGGTTACGCTTTCTGGCTACACCTTC. Its translation is CASSQEVTLSGYTF.

This rearrangement joins TRBV29-1 to TRBJ2-7; 10 nucleotides align to TRBD1. V shed 1 base, J shed 7 bases, and the junction held 1 base outside the gene matches. From germline, CDR1 is SQVTM and CDR2 ANQGSEA. CDR3 length equals 12 residues. As DNA, the CDR3 is TGCAGCGTTGAAGGGACAGGGGGAGAGCAGTACTTC. As protein: CSVEGTGGEQYF.

The V call is TRBV9, the J call TRBJ1-3, with D unclear. Germline CDR1 is SGDLS and CDR2 is YYNGEE. The CDR3 runs 15 residues. V was shortened by 4 bases and J by 0 bases, with 11 bases between the two germline ends. The CDR3 DNA is TGTGCCAGCAGCCCCGAACCGGACTCTGGAAACACCATATATTTT. As protein: CASSPEPDSGNTIYF.

The chain carries TRBV28 and TRBJ1-1, with no clear D. CDR3 length equals 14 residues. V lost 7 bases and J lost 1, with 13 bases in between. Germline V CDR1 and CDR2: MDHEN, SYDVKM. CDR3 in amino acids: CASKTPRENTEAFF. CDR3 DNA: TGTGCCAGCAAGACCCCCCGGGAGAACACTGAAGCTTTCTTT.

This clone was detected once. The J gene is TRBJ1-6, the V gene TRBV27; the match to TRBD1 covers 7 bases. CDR1 is MNHEY, CDR2 SMNVEV, per germline (reference sequence). J lost 9 bases, V lost 7 bases, and 12 bases had no gene match. The CDR3 length is 15 residues. CDR3 residues: CASTRRDRVTSPLHF. As DNA, the CDR3 is TGTGCCAGCACCCGACGGGACAGAGTAACTTCACCCCTCCACTTT.

This chain uses TRBV25-1 with TRBJ2-2, with D possibly being TRBD1 (6 bases). This CDR3 spans 14 amino acids. CDR1 is MGHDK, CDR2 SYGVNS, per germline. The V end lost 3 bases, the J end lost 5 bases, and 10 bases lay between the germline ends. In DNA form, the CDR3 reads TGTGCCAGCAGTGATTACAGGGAAACCGGGGAGCTGTTTTTT. It encodes CASSDYRETGELFF.

The chain is built from TRBV19 and TRBJ1-1, with D hard to call. This CDR3 region has 14 residues. With 0 bases removed from V and 1 base from J, the gap between germline ends came to 6 bases. CDR1 LNHDA and CDR2 SQIVND come from the germline V gene (reference sequence). This CDR3 is CASSIDPRNTEAFF. The DNA of the CDR3 is TGTGCCAGTAGTATAGATCCCAGGAACACTGAAGCTTTCTTT.

The V and J genes are TRBV28 and TRBJ2-7; D unclear. Trimming cost V 2 bases and J 2 bases, with 16 bases left between them. The CDR3 covers 16 residues. The germline gives CDR1 MDHEN, CDR2 SYDVKM. CDR3 region: CASSLTGMDSTYEQYF. The CDR3, as DNA: TGTGCCAGCAGTTTAACTGGTATGGATTCGACCTACGAGCAGTACTTC.

To note about this clone: A much larger clonotype is one base distant, so this may be a read error. The chain links TRBV6-5 to TRBJ1-1; 7 nucleotides line up with TRBD1. The germline CDR1 and CDR2 sequences are MNHEY and SVGAGI. V was pared by 4 bases and J by 5 bases, with 1 base of the junction left unmatched. CDR3 length equals 12 residues. CDR3 amino acids: CASSSGGTEAFF. The CDR3 nucleotides are TGTGCCAGCAGTTCAGGGGGGACTGAAGCTTTCTTT.

The V call is TRBV10-3, the J call TRBJ2-7; D ambiguous. Germline V gene data show CDR1 as ENHRY and CDR2 as SYGVKD. With 6 bases removed from V and 0 bases from J, the gap between germline ends came to 15 bases. The CDR3 has 15 amino acids. This CDR3 reads CAIRNGLGASYEQYF. CDR3 coding DNA: TGTGCCATCAGGAACGGTCTCGGCGCCTCCTACGAGCAGTACTTC.

The chain couples TRBV6-6 to TRBJ2-7, with D unclear. CDR3 length: 12 residues. Trimming pared 11 bases from V and 3 bases from J, leaving 14 bases between. Germline V lookup: CDR1 MNHNY, CDR2 SVGAGI (reference sequence). The CDR3 DNA follows: TGTGCCTGCGGACCTTTTATCTACGAGCAGTACTTC. Its protein is CACGPFIYEQYF.

DNA for the CDR3: TGTGCCAGCATGACCCAGAGGAGCTCCTACGAGCAGTACTTC. The encoded protein is CASMTQRSSYEQYF. J is TRBJ2-7 and V is TRBV2; D is unresolved. The CDR3 sequence is 14 residues long. Deletions cut 7 bases from V and 0 bases from J, with 13 bases between. From germline, CDR1 is SNHLY and CDR2 FYNNEI.

This clone was picked up one time. This chain uses TRBV5-6 with TRBJ2-1; tentative D call: TRBD2 (6 bases). Between the trimmed V and J ends, which lost 0 bases and 13 bases, there was a span of 11 bases. CDR3 size: 12 residues. The germline V gene has CDR1 SGHDT and CDR2 YYEEEE. CDR3 loop: CASSLAAGLQFF. CDR3 DNA sequence: TGTGCCAGCAGCTTGGCCGCGGGGCTACAGTTCTTC.

This chain joins TRBV28 and TRBJ1-2, with 9 nucleotides matching TRBD1. The V gene's germline CDR1 is MDHEN and CDR2 SYDVKM. This CDR3 region has 15 residues. V was clipped by 4 bases and J by 3 bases; unmatched bases: 6. For the CDR3, the DNA is TGTGCCAGCAGTTCTACCGGGACAGGGCACTATGGCTACACCTTC. Translating it yields CASSSTGTGHYGYTF.